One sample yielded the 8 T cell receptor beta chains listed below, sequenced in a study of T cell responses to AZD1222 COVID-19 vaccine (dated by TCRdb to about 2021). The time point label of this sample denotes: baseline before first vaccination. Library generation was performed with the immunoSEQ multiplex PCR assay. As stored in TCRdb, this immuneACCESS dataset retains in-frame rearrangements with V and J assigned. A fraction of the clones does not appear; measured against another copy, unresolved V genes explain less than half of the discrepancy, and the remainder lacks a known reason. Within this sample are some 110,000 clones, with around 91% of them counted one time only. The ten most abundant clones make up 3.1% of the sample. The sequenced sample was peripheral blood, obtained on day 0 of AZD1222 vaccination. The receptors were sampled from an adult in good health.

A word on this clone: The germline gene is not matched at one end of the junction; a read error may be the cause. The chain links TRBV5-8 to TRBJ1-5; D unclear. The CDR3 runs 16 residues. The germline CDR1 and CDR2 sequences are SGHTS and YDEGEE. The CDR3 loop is CASSWAEVDSHQPQHF. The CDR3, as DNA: TGTGCCAGCAGCTGGGCGGAAGTTGATAGCCATCAGCCCCAGCATTTT.

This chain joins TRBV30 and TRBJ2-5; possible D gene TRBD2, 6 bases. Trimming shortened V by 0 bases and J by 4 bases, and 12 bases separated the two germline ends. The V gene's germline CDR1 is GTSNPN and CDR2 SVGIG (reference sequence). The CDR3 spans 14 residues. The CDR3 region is CAWSVRGRSETQYF. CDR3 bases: TGTGCCTGGAGTGTGCGGGGTCGATCAGAGACCCAGTACTTC.

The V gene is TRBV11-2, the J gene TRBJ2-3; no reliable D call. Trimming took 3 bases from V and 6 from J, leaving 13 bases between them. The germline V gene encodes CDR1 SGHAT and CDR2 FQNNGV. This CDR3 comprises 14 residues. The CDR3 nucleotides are TGTGCCAGCAGCTTCGGGTTAGGGTTCGATACGCAGTATTTT. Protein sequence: CASSFGLGFDTQYF. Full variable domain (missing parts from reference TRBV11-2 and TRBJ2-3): EAGVAQSPRYKIIEKRQSVAFWCNPISGHATLYWYQQILGQGPKLLIQFQNNGVVDDSQLPKDRFSAERLKGVDSTLKIQPAKLEDSAVYLCASSFGLGFDTQYFGPGTRLTVL.

The CDR3 sequence: CASSGGTGVPEAFF. The CDR3 DNA sequence: TGCGCCAGCAGCGGGGGGACAGGGGTTCCTGAAGCTTTCTTT. The gene calls are TRBV5-1 and TRBJ1-1; 10 bases are a match to TRBD1. V lost 4 bases to trimming and J lost 6 bases; unmatched junction nucleotides: 6. The germline CDR1 and CDR2 sequences are SGHRS and YFSETQ. The CDR3 runs to 14 residues.

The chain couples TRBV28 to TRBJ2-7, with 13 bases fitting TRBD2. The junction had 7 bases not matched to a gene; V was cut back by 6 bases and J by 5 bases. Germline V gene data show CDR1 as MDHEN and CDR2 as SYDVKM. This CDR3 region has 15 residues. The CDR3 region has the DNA TGTGCCAGCAGCCCTGGGACTAGCGGGGCTAACGAGCAGTACTTC. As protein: CASSPGTSGANEQYF. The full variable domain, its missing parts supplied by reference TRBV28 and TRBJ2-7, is DVKVTQSSRYLVKRTGEKVFLECVQDMDHENMFWYRQDPGLGLRLIYFSYDVKMKEKGDIPEGYSVSREKKERFSLILESASTNQTSMYLCASSPGTSGANEQYFGPGTRLTVT.

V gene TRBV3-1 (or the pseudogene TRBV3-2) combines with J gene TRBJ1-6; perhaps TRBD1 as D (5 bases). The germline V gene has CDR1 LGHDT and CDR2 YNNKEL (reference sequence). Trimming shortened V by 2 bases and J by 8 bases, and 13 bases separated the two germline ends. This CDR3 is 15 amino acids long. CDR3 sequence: CASSQSGTDYSPLHF. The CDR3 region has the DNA TGTGCCAGCAGCCAATCCGGGACGGATTATTCACCCCTCCACTTT.

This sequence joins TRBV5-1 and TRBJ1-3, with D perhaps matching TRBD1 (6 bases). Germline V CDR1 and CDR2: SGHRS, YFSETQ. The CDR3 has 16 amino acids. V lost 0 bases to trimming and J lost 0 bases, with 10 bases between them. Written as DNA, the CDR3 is TGCGCCAGCAGCTTGGAAGGGGGATTCTCTGGAAACACCATATATTTT. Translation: CASSLEGGFSGNTIYF.

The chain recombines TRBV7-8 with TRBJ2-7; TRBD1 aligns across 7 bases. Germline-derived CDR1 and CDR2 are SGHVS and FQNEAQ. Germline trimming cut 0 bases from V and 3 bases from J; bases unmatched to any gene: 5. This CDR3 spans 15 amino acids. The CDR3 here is CASSLARTGGYEQYF. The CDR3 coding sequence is TGTGCCAGCAGCTTAGCCCGGACAGGTGGCTACGAGCAGTACTTC. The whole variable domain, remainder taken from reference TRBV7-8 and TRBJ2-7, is GAGVSQSPRYKVAKRGQDVALRCDPISGHVSLFWYQQALGQGPEFLTYFQNEAQLDKSGLPSDRFFAERPEGSVSTLKIQRTQQEDSAVYLCASSLARTGGYEQYFGPGTRLTVT.